What follows are 31 T cell receptor beta chains derived from one specimen sequenced in a study of CD8 T cells in ankylosing spondylitis. TCRdb ran MiXCR on the 5' RACE reads and lists one entry per CDR3 protein. This sample has about 150,000 distinct CDR3 sequences, with about 42% found just once. What was sequenced was synovial fluid, either unsorted or a sorted T cell fraction (not recorded which). The origin of the receptors is a male donor with ankylosing spondylitis.

This rearrangement joins TRBV27 to TRBJ2-3; D is possibly TRBD2 (5 bases). CDR3 length: 15 residues. Trimming shortened V by 7 bases and J by 4 bases, and 18 bases separated the two germline ends. Germline V CDR1 and CDR2: MNHEY, SMNVEV (reference sequence). DNA of the CDR3: TGTGCCAGCACTGGAGCAGCTCTCGGGGCAGATACGCAGTATTTT. The encoded protein is CASTGAALGADTQYF.

The rearrangement joins TRBV18 to TRBJ1-2; tentative D call: TRBD1 (5 bases). Trimming pared 2 bases from V and 7 bases from J, leaving 14 bases between. CDR1 is KGHSH and CDR2 is LQKENI in the germline V gene. The CDR3 covers 14 residues. CDR3 loop: CASSPRGPWFGYTF. CDR3 in DNA: TGTGCCAGCTCACCAAGGGGACCGTGGTTTGGCTACACCTTC.

The chain uses TRBV4-3 and TRBJ2-7, with TRBD2 matching 11 bases. Germline CDR1 LGHNA, CDR2 YSLEER. This CDR3 has 15 amino acids. Losses at the gene ends were 2 bases for V and 3 bases for J; bases not matched to a gene: 3. The CDR3 loop reads CASSQWTSGYYEQYF. The CDR3 DNA is TGCGCCAGCAGCCAATGGACTAGCGGGTACTACGAGCAGTACTTC.

This clonotype was seen only a few times. This rearrangement joins TRBV25-1 to TRBJ1-6; no definite D call. Deletions cut 1 base from V and 0 bases from J, with 7 bases between. The CDR3 sequence is 16 residues long. From germline, CDR1 is MGHDK and CDR2 SYGVNS. CDR3 DNA sequence: TGTGCCAGCAGTGAATCTACAGACTCCTATAATTCACCCCTCCACTTT. It specifies CASSESTDSYNSPLHF.

This sequence joins TRBV11-2 and TRBJ2-5; D may be TRBD2 (5 bases). The CDR3 contains 15 residues. Germline CDR1 is SGHAT and CDR2 is FQNNGV. V lost 6 bases to trimming and J lost 3 bases, with 17 bases between them. The CDR3, as DNA: TGTGCCAGCAGTCCCGGGATAACTATGGAAGAGACCCAGTACTTC. It is translated as CASSPGITMEETQYF.

By sample share, this clonotype is medium-sized. V usage is TRBV19 and J usage is TRBJ1-1, with a possible D match to TRBD1 (5 bases). Germline V gene sequence: CDR1 LNHDA, CDR2 SQIVND (reference sequence). The CDR3 runs 15 residues. With 5 bases removed from V and 1 base from J, the gap between germline ends came to 14 bases. The CDR3 DNA follows: TGTGCCAGTAGTTCCCCGGACATTACGAACACTGAAGCTTTCTTT. Its protein is CASSSPDITNTEAFF.

This clonotype came up a few times. This sequence joins TRBV3-1 and TRBJ2-4; 9 nucleotides align to TRBD2. The CDR3 is made up of 16 amino acids. Germline V gene sequence: CDR1 LGHDT, CDR2 YNNKEL (reference sequence). V trimming: 4 bases; J trimming: 0 bases; junction bases outside the gene matches: 4. The CDR3 protein is CASSPLAGLAKNIQYF. The CDR3 nucleotides read TGTGCCAGCAGCCCTCTAGCGGGGTTAGCCAAAAACATTCAGTACTTC.

This clonotype was counted a single time. This chain uses TRBV12-3 or TRBV12-4 with TRBJ2-3; a possible D gene is TRBD1 (5 bases). The CDR3 length is 14 residues. Trimming took 8 bases from V and 4 from J, leaving 16 bases between them. CDR3 residues: CASVRGRVADTQYF. For the CDR3, the DNA is TGTGCCAGCGTCCGTGGCAGGGTGGCAGATACGCAGTATTTT.

This clonotype was seen ten or more times. The rearrangement joins TRBV28 to TRBJ2-6; TRBD2 aligns across 12 bases. CDR1 is MDHEN, CDR2 SYDVKM, per germline. This CDR3 comprises 17 residues. V was pared by 5 bases and J by 1 base, with 3 bases of the junction left unmatched. CDR3 DNA sequence: TGTGCCAGCAGTCAAGGGACTAGCGGGTCTGGGGCCAACGTCCTGACTTTC. Translating it yields CASSQGTSGSGANVLTF. The full variable domain, in which reference TRBV28 and TRBJ2-6 provide the parts outside the CDR3, is DVKVTQSSRYLVKRTGEKVFLECVQDMDHENMFWYRQDPGLGLRLIYFSYDVKMKEKGDIPEGYSVSREKKERFSLILESASTNQTSMYLCASSQGTSGSGANVLTFGAGSRLTVL.

The CDR3 region has the DNA TGTGCCATCAGTGATTCCTACGAGCAGTACTTC. This gives the protein CAISDSYEQYF. The J gene is TRBJ2-7, the V gene TRBV10-3; no reliable D call. Between the trimmed V and J ends, which lost 3 bases and 1 base, there was a span of 1 base. This CDR3 region has 11 residues. Germline-derived CDR1 and CDR2 are ENHRY and SYGVKD.

The J gene is TRBJ2-1, the V gene TRBV5-1; D tentatively fits TRBD1 or TRBD2 (5 bases each). CDR3 length: 16 amino acids. Per germline, CDR1 SGHRS and CDR2 YFSETQ. The V end was cut by 2 bases, the J end by 3 bases, with 15 bases between. The CDR3 DNA is TGCGCCAGCAGCTTAGGCCGGGACGGAATCTACAATGAGCAGTTCTTC. Its translation: CASSLGRDGIYNEQFF. The complete variable domain, with remaining parts taken from reference TRBV5-1 and TRBJ2-1, reads KAGVTQTPRYLIKTRGQQVTLSCSPISGHRSVSWYQQTPGQGLQFLFEYFSETQRNKGNFPGRFSGRQFSNSRSEMNVSTLELGDSALYLCASSLGRDGIYNEQFFGPGTRLTVL.

The sample holds a few counts of this clonotype. The rearrangement uses TRBV7-6 and TRBJ2-7, with TRBD2 identical over 8 bases. This CDR3 has 15 residues. The V and J ends lost 1 base and 3 bases, in that order; junction bases with no gene match: 5. Germline V gene data show CDR1 as SGHVS and CDR2 as FNYEAQ. Here the CDR3 reads CASSLGTAGDYEQYF. The CDR3 nucleotides are TGTGCCAGCAGCTTAGGTACAGCGGGGGACTACGAGCAGTACTTC.

The CDR3 nucleotides are TGCAGTGCTAGAGATGCGGTAGCGGGAGGAAACACCGGGGAGCTGTTTTTT. Its protein is CSARDAVAGGNTGELFF. This chain joins TRBV20-1 and TRBJ2-2, with TRBD2 matching 10 bases. CDR3 length: 17 amino acids. With 0 bases clipped from V and 2 bases from J, the junction kept 6 bases outside the gene matches. Looked up from germline, CDR1 is DFQATT and CDR2 is SNEGSKA (reference sequence).

The chain employs TRBV5-6 and TRBJ1-1; 10 nucleotides line up with TRBD1. The CDR3 length is 15 residues. In germline, CDR1 is SGHDT, CDR2 YYEEEE. J gave up 7 bases and V 0 bases, and 6 bases lay outside the gene matches. The CDR3 reads CASSLAGTGAYEAFF. CDR3 nucleotides: TGTGCCAGCAGCTTGGCCGGGACAGGGGCATATGAAGCTTTCTTT.

Concerning this clonotype: One junction end does not reproduce the germline sequence, and a read error may be involved. The V call is TRBV4-1, the J call TRBJ2-7, with 8 nucleotides matching TRBD2. CDR3 length: 16 amino acids. The germline V gene encodes CDR1 MGHRA and CDR2 YSYEKL. The CDR3 nucleotides are TGCACCAGCAGCCCTCTATCCGGGAGGGCCCAAGGAGAGCAGTACTTC. Translation gives CTSSPLSGRAQGEQYF.

The chain joins TRBV12-3 or TRBV12-4 to TRBJ2-7; D is perhaps TRBD1 (6 bases). The CDR3 has 15 amino acids. V was pared by 3 bases and J by 2 bases, with 14 bases between. CDR3 nucleotide sequence: TGTGCCAGCAGTTTCCGGCTGGGACAAACCTACGAGCAGTACTTC. Its translation is CASSFRLGQTYEQYF.

V is TRBV28 and J is TRBJ2-7; 8 bases are shared with TRBD1. In germline, CDR1 is MDHEN, CDR2 SYDVKM. With V trimmed by 6 bases and J by 4 bases, 14 bases remained unmatched. This CDR3 comprises 16 residues. CDR3 DNA sequence: TGTGCCAGCAGCCCTTTGACAGGGGCAATTGGATACGAGCAGTACTTC. This translates into CASSPLTGAIGYEQYF.

The chain couples TRBV6-4 to TRBJ2-1; weak D call: TRBD2 (7 bases). CDR1 MRHNA and CDR2 SNTAGT come from the germline V gene. Trimming took 5 bases from V and 4 from J, leaving 21 bases between them. This CDR3 has 17 residues. The CDR3 DNA is TGTGCCAGCAGTCCCTGGGGGGGCCGGGACGATTACAATGAGCAGTTCTTC. Translation: CASSPWGGRDDYNEQFF.

The table lists this clonotype with a few counts. The chain is built from TRBV6-1 and TRBJ1-1, with unresolved D. Germline V gives CDR1 MNHNS, CDR2 SASEGT. The CDR3 totals 14 residues. The V and J ends lost 5 bases and 1 base respectively, with 11 bases between them. CDR3 nucleotide sequence: TGTGCCAGCAGTCCCTTTGTGGGGAACACTGAAGCTTTCTTT. The encoded protein is CASSPFVGNTEAFF.

The chain links TRBV5-8 to TRBJ2-4, with D possibly being TRBD1 (6 bases). The CDR3 is 16 amino acids. CDR1 SGHTS and CDR2 YDEGEE come from the germline V gene. Trimming cost V 2 bases and J 5 bases, with 17 bases left between them. In DNA, the CDR3 is TGTGCCAGCAGCTTCCTTCGGAGGCCAGGGGAAAACATTCAGTACTTC. Protein sequence: CASSFLRRPGENIQYF.

The chain employs TRBV13 and TRBJ2-1; 7 nucleotides line up with TRBD1. The J segment lost 2 bases and the V segment lost 5 bases, leaving 6 bases of the junction unmatched. The length of the CDR3 is 15 residues. The germline gives CDR1 PRHDT, CDR2 FYEKMQ (reference sequence). The CDR3 nucleotides read TGTGCCAGCAGCGAACCGGGACAGACCTACAATGAGCAGTTCTTC. Protein sequence: CASSEPGQTYNEQFF.

The CDR3 protein is CASSFGLAERQETQYF. The CDR3 DNA reads TGTGCCAGCAGCTTTGGACTAGCGGAGCGCCAAGAGACCCAGTACTTC. The chain links TRBV7-9 to TRBJ2-5, with 10 bases lining up with TRBD2. This CDR3 has 16 residues. Germline V gene sequence: CDR1 SEHNR, CDR2 FQNEAQ (reference sequence). J lost 1 base, V lost 3 bases, and 5 bases had no gene match.

The chain combines TRBV29-1 with TRBJ1-2, with D unresolved. V was pared by 2 bases and J by 3 bases, with 7 bases between. The length of the CDR3 is 12 residues. Germline V gene lookup returns CDR1 SQVTM and CDR2 ANQGSEA. The CDR3 DNA is TGCAGCGTTGAATATCAGTACTATGGCTACACCTTC. It specifies CSVEYQYYGYTF.

The chain is built from TRBV11-3 and TRBJ2-1; D gene unclear. The germline V gene encodes CDR1 SGHNT and CDR2 YENEEA. CDR3 length equals 15 residues. V gave up 0 bases and J gave up 3 bases, with 9 bases separating them. The CDR3 sequence: CASSLDYWVYNEQFF. The CDR3 bases are TGTGCCAGCAGCTTAGATTATTGGGTCTACAATGAGCAGTTCTTC.

CDR3 sequence (DNA): TGTGCCAGCAGTACAACTGAAAACACTGAAGCTTTCTTT. It yields the protein CASSTTENTEAFF. The chain combines TRBV12-3 or TRBV12-4 with TRBJ1-1, with no clear D. This CDR3 region has 13 residues. V was pared by 5 bases and J by 2 bases, with 9 bases between.

This clonotype was seen just once. The chain is built from TRBV10-3 and TRBJ2-3; D not resolved. This CDR3 has 16 amino acids. V was pared by 1 base and J by 0 bases, with 11 bases between. CDR1 ENHRY and CDR2 SYGVKD come from the germline V gene. The CDR3 is CAISELPTLSTDTQYF. CDR3 nucleotide sequence: TGTGCCATCAGTGAGTTGCCGACCCTGAGCACAGATACGCAGTATTTT.

This clonotype was seen once. The V call is TRBV6-2 or TRBV6-3, the J call TRBJ2-7; TRBD2 matches 7 bases. The CDR3 runs to 14 residues. Germline CDR1 and CDR2: MNHEY and SVGEGT. V trimming: 5 bases; J trimming: 3 bases; junction bases outside the gene matches: 7. The CDR3 DNA sequence: TGTGCCAGCAGTGTCTTAAGCGGGAACTACGAGCAGTACTTC. It specifies CASSVLSGNYEQYF.

As DNA, the CDR3 is TGTGCCAGCAGCCACCAGGGTACGCAGTATTTT. Its protein product is CASSHQGTQYF. The chain carries TRBV3-1 and TRBJ2-3; D possibly corresponds to TRBD1 (5 bases). This CDR3 spans 11 amino acids. Germline V gene data show CDR1 as LGHDT and CDR2 as YNNKEL (reference sequence). V was cut by 3 bases and J by 8 bases, with 6 bases left in between.

The chain is built from TRBV7-9 and TRBJ2-3, with D possibly matching TRBD2 (5 bases). The CDR3 covers 14 residues. Trimming shortened V by 3 bases and J by 5 bases, and 12 bases separated the two germline ends. Germline CDR1 and CDR2: SEHNR and FQNEAQ (reference sequence). CDR3 loop: CASSFGPGEDTQYF. The CDR3 region has the DNA TGTGCCAGCAGCTTCGGACCCGGGGAAGATACGCAGTATTTT.

The chain recombines TRBV12-3 or TRBV12-4 with TRBJ1-5; unclear D gene. V was shortened by 4 bases and J by 2 bases, with 18 bases between the two germline ends. The CDR3 has 17 amino acids. CDR3 nucleotides: TGTGCCAGCAGTTCCCACGGGCTCCACCGAGGCAATCAGCCCCAGCATTTT. Its translation: CASSSHGLHRGNQPQHF.

In this sample, this clonotype turned up once. V is TRBV2 and J is TRBJ1-1; D is ambiguous. Between the trimmed V and J ends, which lost 4 bases and 0 bases, there was a span of 12 bases. This CDR3 comprises 15 residues. Germline loops: CDR1 SNHLY, CDR2 FYNNEI. The CDR3 DNA follows: TGTGCCAGCAGTGTCATGAAACACATGAACACTGAAGCTTTCTTT. This codes for CASSVMKHMNTEAFF.